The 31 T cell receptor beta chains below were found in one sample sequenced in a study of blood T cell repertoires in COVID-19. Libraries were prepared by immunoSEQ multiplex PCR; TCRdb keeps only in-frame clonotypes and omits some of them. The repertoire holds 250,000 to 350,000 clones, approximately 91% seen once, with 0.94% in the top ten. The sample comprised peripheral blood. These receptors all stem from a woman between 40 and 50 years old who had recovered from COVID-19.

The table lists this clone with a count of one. In nucleotides, the CDR3 is TGTGCCAGCAGCCCCGGGGAGAGGGAAGAGACCCAGTACTTC. Translated: CASSPGEREETQYF. V gene TRBV16 combines with J gene TRBJ2-5; TRBD2 might be the D (5 bases). There are 14 residues in the CDR3. V lost 4 bases, J lost 3 bases, and 12 bases lay in between. The V gene's germline CDR1 is KGHSY and CDR2 FQNENV.

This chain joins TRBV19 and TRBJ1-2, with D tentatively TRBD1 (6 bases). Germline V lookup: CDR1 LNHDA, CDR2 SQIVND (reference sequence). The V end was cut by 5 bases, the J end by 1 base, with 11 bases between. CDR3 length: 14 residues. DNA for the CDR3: TGTGCCAGTAGTGTTACAGGGTTTAACTATGGCTACACCTTC. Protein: CASSVTGFNYGYTF.

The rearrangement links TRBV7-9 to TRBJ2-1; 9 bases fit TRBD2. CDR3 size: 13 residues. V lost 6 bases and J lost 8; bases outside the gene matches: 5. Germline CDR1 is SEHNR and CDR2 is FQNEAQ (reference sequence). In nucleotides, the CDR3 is TGTGCCAGCAGTCGGACTAGCGTGCATGAGCAGTTCTTC. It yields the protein CASSRTSVHEQFF.

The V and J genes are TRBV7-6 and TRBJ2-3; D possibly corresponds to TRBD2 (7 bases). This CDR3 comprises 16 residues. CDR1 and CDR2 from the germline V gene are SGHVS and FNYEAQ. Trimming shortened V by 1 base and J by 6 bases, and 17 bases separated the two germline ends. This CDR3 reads CASSLVGGASSDTQYF. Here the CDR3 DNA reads TGTGCCAGCAGCTTAGTAGGGGGGGCCTCGAGCGATACGCAGTATTTT.

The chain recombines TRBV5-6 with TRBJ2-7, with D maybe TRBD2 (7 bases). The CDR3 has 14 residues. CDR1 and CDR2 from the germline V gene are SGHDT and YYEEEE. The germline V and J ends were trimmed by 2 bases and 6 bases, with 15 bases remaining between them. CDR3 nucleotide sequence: TGTGCCAGCAGCTTTAAGGGGGGGCGGGTCGAGCAGTACTTC. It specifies CASSFKGGRVEQYF. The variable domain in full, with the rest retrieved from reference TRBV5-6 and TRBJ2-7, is DAGVTQSPTHLIKTRGQQVTLRCSPKSGHDTVSWYQQALGQGPQFIFQYYEEEERQRGNFPDRFSGHQFPNYSSELNVNALLLGDSALYLCASSFKGGRVEQYFGPGTRLTVT.

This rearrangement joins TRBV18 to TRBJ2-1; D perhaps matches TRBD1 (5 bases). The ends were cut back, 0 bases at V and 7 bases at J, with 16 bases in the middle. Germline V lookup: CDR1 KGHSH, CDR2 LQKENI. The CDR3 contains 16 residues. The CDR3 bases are TGTGCCAGCTCACCACCGGTCGACAGTTTGAGTAATGAGCAGTTCTTC. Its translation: CASSPPVDSLSNEQFF.

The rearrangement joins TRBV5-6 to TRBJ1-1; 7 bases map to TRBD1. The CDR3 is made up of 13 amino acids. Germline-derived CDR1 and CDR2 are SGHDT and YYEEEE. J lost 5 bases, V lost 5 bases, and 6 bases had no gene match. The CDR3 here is CASSWTGDTEAFF. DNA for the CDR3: TGTGCCAGCAGTTGGACAGGTGATACTGAAGCTTTCTTT. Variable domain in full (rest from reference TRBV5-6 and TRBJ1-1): DAGVTQSPTHLIKTRGQQVTLRCSPKSGHDTVSWYQQALGQGPQFIFQYYEEEERQRGNFPDRFSGHQFPNYSSELNVNALLLGDSALYLCASSWTGDTEAFFGQGTRLTVV.

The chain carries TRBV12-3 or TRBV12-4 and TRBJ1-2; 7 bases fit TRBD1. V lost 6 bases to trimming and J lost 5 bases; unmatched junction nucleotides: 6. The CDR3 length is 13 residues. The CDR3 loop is CASRYTGVYGYTF. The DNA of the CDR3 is TGTGCCAGCAGGTATACAGGGGTTTATGGCTACACCTTC.

CDR3 sequence (DNA): TGTGCCAGCAGCCAAGATCCAGGCCCTTCTGGAAACACCATATATTTT. It translates to CASSQDPGPSGNTIYF. V usage is TRBV3-1 (or the pseudogene TRBV3-2) and J usage is TRBJ1-3; D call uncertain. The CDR3 sequence is 16 residues long. V lost 0 bases and J lost 1, with 10 bases in between. Germline CDR1 LGHDT, CDR2 YNNKEL (reference sequence).

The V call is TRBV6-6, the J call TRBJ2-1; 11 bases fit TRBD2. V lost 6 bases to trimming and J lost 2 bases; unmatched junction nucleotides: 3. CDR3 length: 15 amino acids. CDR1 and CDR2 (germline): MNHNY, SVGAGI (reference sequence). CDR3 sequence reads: CASSLLAGAYNEQFF. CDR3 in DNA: TGTGCCAGCAGCTTACTAGCGGGGGCCTACAATGAGCAGTTCTTC.

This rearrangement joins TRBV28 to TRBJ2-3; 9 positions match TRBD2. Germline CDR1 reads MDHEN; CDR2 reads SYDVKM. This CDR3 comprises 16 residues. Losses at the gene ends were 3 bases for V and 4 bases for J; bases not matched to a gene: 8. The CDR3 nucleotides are TGTGCCAGCAGTTTGTTTAGCGGGAGTGCGGCAGATACGCAGTATTTT. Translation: CASSLFSGSAADTQYF.

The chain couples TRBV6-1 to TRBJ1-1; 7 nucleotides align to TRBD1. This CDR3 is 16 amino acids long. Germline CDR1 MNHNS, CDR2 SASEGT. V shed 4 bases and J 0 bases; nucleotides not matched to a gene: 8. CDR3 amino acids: CASSGALDRMNTEAFF. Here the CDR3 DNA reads TGTGCCAGCAGTGGGGCCCTGGACAGGATGAACACTGAAGCTTTCTTT.

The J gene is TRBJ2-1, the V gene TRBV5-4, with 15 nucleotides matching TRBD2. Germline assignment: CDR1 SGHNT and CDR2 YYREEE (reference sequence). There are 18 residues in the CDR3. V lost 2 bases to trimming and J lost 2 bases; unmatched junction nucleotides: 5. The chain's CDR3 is CASSFGLAGGNTYNEQFF. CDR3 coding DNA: TGTGCCAGCAGCTTCGGACTAGCGGGAGGGAACACCTACAATGAGCAGTTCTTC.

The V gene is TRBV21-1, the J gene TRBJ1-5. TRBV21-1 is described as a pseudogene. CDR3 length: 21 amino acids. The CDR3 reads CASSSYLAQAWDFCSNQPQHF. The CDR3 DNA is TGTGCCAGCAGCTCATATCTCGCCCAGGCCTGGGACTTTTGCAGCAATCAGCCCCAGCATTTT.

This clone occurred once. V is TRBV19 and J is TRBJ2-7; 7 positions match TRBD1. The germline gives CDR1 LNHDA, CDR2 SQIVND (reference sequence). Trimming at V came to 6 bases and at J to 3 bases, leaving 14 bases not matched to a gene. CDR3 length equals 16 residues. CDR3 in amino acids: CASRGTEGTAVYEQYF. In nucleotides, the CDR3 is TGTGCCAGTAGGGGGACGGAAGGGACAGCTGTCTACGAGCAGTACTTC.

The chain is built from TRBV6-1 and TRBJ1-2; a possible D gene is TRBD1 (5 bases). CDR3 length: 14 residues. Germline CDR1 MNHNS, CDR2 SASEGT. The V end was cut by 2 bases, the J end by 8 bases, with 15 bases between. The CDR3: CASSELAGLGGYTF. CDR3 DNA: TGTGCCAGCAGTGAATTGGCAGGGTTGGGCGGCTACACCTTC.

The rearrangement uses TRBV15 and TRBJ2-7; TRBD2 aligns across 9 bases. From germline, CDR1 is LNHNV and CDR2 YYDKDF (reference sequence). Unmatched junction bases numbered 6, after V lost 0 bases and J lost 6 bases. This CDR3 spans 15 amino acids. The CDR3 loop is CATSRDVAGEGEQYF. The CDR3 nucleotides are TGTGCCACCAGCAGAGATGTAGCGGGAGAGGGCGAGCAGTACTTC.

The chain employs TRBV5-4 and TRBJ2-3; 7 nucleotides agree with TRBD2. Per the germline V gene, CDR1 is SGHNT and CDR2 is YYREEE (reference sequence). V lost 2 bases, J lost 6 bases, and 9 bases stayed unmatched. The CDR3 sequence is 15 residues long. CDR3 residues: CASSLAGPRGDTQYF. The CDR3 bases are TGTGCCAGCAGCTTAGCGGGACCCCGCGGGGATACGCAGTATTTT.

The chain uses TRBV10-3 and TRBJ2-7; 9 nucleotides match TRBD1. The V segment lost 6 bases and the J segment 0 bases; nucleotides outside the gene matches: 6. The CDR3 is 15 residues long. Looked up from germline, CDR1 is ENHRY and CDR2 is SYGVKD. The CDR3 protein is CAIRPSTGGSYEQYF. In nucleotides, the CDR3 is TGTGCCATCAGACCTTCGACAGGGGGCTCCTACGAGCAGTACTTC.

In DNA, the CDR3 is TGTGCCAGCACTAGCGGGACGTACTACGAGCAGTACTTC. Encoded protein: CASTSGTYYEQYF. The rearrangement links TRBV25-1 to TRBJ2-7, with TRBD2 identical over 9 bases. The CDR3 covers 13 residues. With V trimmed by 7 bases and J by 3 bases, 4 bases remained unmatched. CDR1 is MGHDK, CDR2 SYGVNS, per germline.

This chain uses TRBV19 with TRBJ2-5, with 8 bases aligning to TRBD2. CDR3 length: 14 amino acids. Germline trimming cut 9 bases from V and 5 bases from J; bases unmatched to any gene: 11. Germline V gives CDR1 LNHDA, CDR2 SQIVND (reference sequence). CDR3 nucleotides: TGTGCCAGCAACGACCCCGGGAGGGAGGAGACCCAGTACTTC. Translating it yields CASNDPGREETQYF.

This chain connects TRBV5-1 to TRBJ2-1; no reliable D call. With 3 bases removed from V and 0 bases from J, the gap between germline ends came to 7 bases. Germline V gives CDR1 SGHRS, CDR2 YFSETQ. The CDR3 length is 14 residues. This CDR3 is CASSYSSSYNEQFF. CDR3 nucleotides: TGCGCCAGCAGCTATTCTAGCTCCTACAATGAGCAGTTCTTC.

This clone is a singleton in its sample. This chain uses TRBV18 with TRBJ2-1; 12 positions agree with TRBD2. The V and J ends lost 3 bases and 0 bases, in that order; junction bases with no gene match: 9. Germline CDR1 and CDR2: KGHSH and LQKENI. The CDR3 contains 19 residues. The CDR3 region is CASSPPGLAGSNSYNEQFF. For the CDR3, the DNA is TGTGCCAGCTCACCTCCGGGACTAGCGGGCTCTAACTCCTACAATGAGCAGTTCTTC.

CDR3 protein: CASSRGLAESTDTQYF. Here the CDR3 DNA reads TGTGCCAGCAGCAGGGGACTAGCGGAAAGCACAGATACGCAGTATTTT. The rearrangement links TRBV2 to TRBJ2-3, with TRBD2 matching over 11 bases. V lost 6 bases and J lost 0; bases outside the gene matches: 5. The CDR3 loop spans 16 amino acids. CDR1 SNHLY and CDR2 FYNNEI come from the germline V gene.

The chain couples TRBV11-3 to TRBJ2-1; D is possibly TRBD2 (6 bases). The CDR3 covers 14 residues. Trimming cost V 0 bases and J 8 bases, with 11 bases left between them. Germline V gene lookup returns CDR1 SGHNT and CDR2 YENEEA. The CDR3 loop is CASSLDQGGYEQFF. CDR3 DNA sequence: TGTGCCAGCAGCTTAGATCAGGGAGGCTATGAGCAGTTCTTC.

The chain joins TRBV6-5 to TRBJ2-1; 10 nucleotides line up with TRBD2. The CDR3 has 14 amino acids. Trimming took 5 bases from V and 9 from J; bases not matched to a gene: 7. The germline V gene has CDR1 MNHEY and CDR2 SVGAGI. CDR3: CASSTTSGRIEQFF. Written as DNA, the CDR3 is TGTGCCAGCAGTACGACTAGCGGGCGCATTGAGCAGTTCTTC.

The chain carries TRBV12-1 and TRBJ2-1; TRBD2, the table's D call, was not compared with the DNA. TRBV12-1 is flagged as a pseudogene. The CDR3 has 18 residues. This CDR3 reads CASSFGLAGPSSYNEQFF. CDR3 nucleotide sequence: TGTGCCAGCAGCTTCGGACTAGCGGGGCCTAGCTCCTACAATGAGCAGTTCTTC.

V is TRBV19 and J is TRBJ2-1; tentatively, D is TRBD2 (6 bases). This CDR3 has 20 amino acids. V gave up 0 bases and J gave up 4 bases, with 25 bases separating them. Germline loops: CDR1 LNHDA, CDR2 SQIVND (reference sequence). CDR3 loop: CASSIDLGVSPLAGYNEQFF. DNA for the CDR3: TGTGCCAGTAGTATAGATCTGGGGGTCTCCCCCCTGGCGGGGTACAATGAGCAGTTCTTC.

As DNA, the CDR3 is TGCAGTGCTAGTCTAATTCTGGGGCAGGGTAACGAGCAGTACTTC. This gives the protein CSASLILGQGNEQYF. This chain uses TRBV20-1 with TRBJ2-7, with D perhaps TRBD1 (5 bases). Per the germline V gene, CDR1 is DFQATT and CDR2 is SNEGSKA (reference sequence). V was pared by 3 bases and J by 5 bases, with 20 bases between. This CDR3 contains 15 residues.

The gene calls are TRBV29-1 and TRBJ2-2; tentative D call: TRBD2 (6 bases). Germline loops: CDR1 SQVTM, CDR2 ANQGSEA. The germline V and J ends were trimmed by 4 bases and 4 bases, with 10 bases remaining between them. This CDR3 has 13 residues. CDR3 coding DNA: TGCAGCGTTGGGACTACCCGCACCGGGGAGCTGTTTTTT. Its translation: CSVGTTRTGELFF.

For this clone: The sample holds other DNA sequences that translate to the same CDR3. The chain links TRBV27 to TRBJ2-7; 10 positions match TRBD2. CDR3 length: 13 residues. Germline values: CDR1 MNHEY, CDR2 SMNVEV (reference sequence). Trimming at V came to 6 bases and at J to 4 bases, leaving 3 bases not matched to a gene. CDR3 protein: CASRPSGSYEQYF. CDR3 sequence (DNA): TGTGCCAGCAGACCTAGCGGGAGTTACGAGCAGTACTTC.